This is a list of T cell receptor beta chains from one sample in a study of regulatory dendritic cells for organ transplantation. TCRdb's copy holds only in-frame clones and misses some; the assay was immunoSEQ multiplex PCR. The sample has 30,000 or so clones, approximately 77% seen once; the top ten hold over 0.35%. The source material was naive CD8+ T cells from blood. The receptors derive from a human donor in good health. Each CDR3 is given without its conserved first and last residue. The order of the fields is V gene, J gene, CDR3 length, CDR3 protein.

>TRBV29-1|TRBJ2-1|14
SVERGTSGGYNEQF
>TRBV9|TRBJ2-3|15
ASSPAGERASTDTQY
>TRBV9|TRBJ2-2|15
ASSVPSGSYYTGELF
>TRBV11-2|TRBJ2-7|12
ASSAGTGLYEQY
>TRBV2|TRBJ1-1|11
ASCRVVNTEAF
>TRBV5-6|TRBJ2-1|10
ASSASRDEQF
>TRBV7-8|TRBJ2-7|13
ASSAGTASSYEQY
>TRBV7-6|TRBJ2-5|14
ASSLFWAPPQETQY
>TRBV4-1|TRBJ1-1|14
ASSQAQGNLNTEAF
>TRBV28|TRBJ1-2|13
ASTRRDRGRSGYT
>TRBV7-2|TRBJ2-3|14
ASSSRTSGGPDTQY
>TRBV5-1|TRBJ1-1|11
ASSLGGNTEAF
>TRBV5-1|TRBJ2-6|16
ASSLEGGASSGANVLT
>TRBV7-9|TRBJ2-1|12
ASSYGTGGPEQF
>TRBV7-2|TRBJ1-5|12
ASSLALRNQPQH
>TRBV6-5|TRBJ2-7|12
ASSAQDRAYEQY
>TRBV6-5|TRBJ2-5|13
ASRIRDRGQETQY
>TRBV27|TRBJ2-7|12
ASNPPGQGNEQY
>TRBV10-3|TRBJ2-5|13
AISRTSGGAETQY
>TRBV9|TRBJ1-5|14
ASSREGQGVNQPQH
>TRBV4-1|TRBJ1-6|13
ASSRKDRDGSPLH
>TRBV15|TRBJ2-2|14
ATSRDRTGRTGELF
>TRBV2|TRBJ2-7|16
ASSEWLAGDPVRYEQY
>TRBV19|TRBJ2-2|15
ASSIPVSGINTGELF
>TRBV27|TRBJ2-7|13
ASSLFAGVVYEQY
>TRBV7-2|TRBJ2-7|14
ASSLGQKPPSYEQY
>TRBV7-9|TRBJ2-2|13
ASSLAPGNTGELF
>TRBV5-6|TRBJ2-7|11
ASSLEGVHEQY
>TRBV9|TRBJ2-1|14
ASSVASLAGGNEQF
>TRBV5-6|TRBJ1-1|14
ASSLVGGPPDAEAF
>TRBV7-2|TRBJ1-2|10
ASSSGGLRDT
>TRBV5-6|TRBJ1-2|13
ASSFSRTGDYGYT
>TRBV11-3|TRBJ1-5|11
ASQPGGYQPQH
>TRBV5-8|TRBJ1-2|12
ASSLGTGSYGYT
>TRBV4-1|TRBJ2-7|14
ASSQDAASGVYEQY
>TRBV5-4|TRBJ1-4|13
ASSDRDGANEKLF
>TRBV27|TRBJ1-5|13
ASSLGLYSNQPQH
>TRBV18|TRBJ1-4|12
ASSPGTANEKLF
>TRBV19|TRBJ2-1|12
ASSIGGPYNEQF
>TRBV6-5|TRBJ2-7|11
ASSLGHSGEQY
>TRBV7-9|TRBJ1-4|12
ASREGAPNEKLF
>TRBV2|TRBJ2-7|16
ASSEPGQGSPSSYEQY
>TRBV5-1|TRBJ2-7|12
ASSLGAGAYEQY
>TRBV2|TRBJ1-3|14
ASNWDRDRYGNTIY
>TRBV5-6|TRBJ2-7|11
ASSFYRDHEQY
>TRBV7-7|TRBJ2-3|12
ASSTEPSTDTQY
>TRBV6-6|TRBJ1-5|12
ASSTTGLNQPQH
>TRBV6-6|TRBJ2-1|10
ASGTFYNEQF
>TRBV2|TRBJ1-1|12
ASRAGPPDTEAF
>TRBV4-1|TRBJ2-7|13
ASSPGTSGSYEQY
>TRBV4-2|TRBJ2-7|17
ASSQVQGYSFRERYEQY
>TRBV27|TRBJ2-7|13
ASSSPRREVYEQY
>TRBV7-9|TRBJ1-1|12
ASNSQDRGFEAF